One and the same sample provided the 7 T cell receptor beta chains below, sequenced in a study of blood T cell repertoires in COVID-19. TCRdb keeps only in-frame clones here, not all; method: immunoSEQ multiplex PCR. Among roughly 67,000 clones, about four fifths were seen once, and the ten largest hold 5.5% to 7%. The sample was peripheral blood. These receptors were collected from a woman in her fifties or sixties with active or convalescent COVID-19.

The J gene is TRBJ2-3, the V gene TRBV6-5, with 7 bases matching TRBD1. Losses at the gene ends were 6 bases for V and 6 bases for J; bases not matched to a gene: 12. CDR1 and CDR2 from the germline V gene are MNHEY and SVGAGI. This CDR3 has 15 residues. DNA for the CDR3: TGTGCCAGCAGCCAGCAAACCACAGGGGTGGATACGCAGTATTTT. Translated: CASSQQTTGVDTQYF.

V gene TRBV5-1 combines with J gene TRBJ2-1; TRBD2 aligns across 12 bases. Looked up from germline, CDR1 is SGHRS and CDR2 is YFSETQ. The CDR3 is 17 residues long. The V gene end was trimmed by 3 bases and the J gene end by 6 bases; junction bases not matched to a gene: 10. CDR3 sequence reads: CASSSKRLAGATNEQFF. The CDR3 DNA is TGCGCCAGCAGCTCGAAGCGACTAGCGGGAGCGACCAATGAGCAGTTCTTC.

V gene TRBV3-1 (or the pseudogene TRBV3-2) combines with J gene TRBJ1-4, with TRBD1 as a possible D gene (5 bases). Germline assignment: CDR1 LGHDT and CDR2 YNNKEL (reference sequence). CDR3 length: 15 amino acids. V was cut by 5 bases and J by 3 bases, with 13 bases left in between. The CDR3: CASSASRDSNEKLFF. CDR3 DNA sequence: TGTGCCAGCAGCGCCAGCAGGGATTCTAATGAAAAACTGTTTTTT.

The CDR3 nucleotides read TGTGCCAGCAGTGTTCCCGGGGGGCGGAGCGGGAACACTGAAGCTTTCTTT. This codes for CASSVPGGRSGNTEAFF. V gene TRBV6-1 combines with J gene TRBJ1-1; possible D gene TRBD1, 6 bases. Per germline, CDR1 MNHNS and CDR2 SASEGT. Trimming removed 4 bases from V and 1 base from J, with 19 bases in between. This CDR3 is built from 17 residues.

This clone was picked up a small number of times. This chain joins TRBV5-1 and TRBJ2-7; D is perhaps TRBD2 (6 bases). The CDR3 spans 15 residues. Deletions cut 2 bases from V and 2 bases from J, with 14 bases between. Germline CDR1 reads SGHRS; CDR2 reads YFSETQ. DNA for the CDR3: TGCGCCAGCAGCTTATTCGGGGGTTTTACCTACGAGCAGTACTTC. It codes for CASSLFGGFTYEQYF.

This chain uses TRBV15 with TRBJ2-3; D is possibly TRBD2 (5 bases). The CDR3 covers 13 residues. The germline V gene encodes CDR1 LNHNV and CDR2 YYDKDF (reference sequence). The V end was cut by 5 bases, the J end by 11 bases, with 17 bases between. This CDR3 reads CATSSRADPRQYF. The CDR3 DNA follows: TGTGCCACCAGCTCTCGAGCGGACCCCCGGCAGTATTTT. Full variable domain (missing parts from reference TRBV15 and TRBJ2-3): DAMVIQNPRYQVTQFGKPVTLSCSQTLNHNVMYWYQQKSSQAPKLLFHYYDKDFNNEADTPDNFQSRRPNTSFCFLDIRSPGLGDTAMYLCATSSRADPRQYFGPGTRLTVL.

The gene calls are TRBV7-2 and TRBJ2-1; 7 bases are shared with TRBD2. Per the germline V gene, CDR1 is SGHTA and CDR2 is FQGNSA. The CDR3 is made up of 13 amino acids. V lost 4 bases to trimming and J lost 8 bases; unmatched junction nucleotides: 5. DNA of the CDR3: TGTGCCAGCAGCTCCCGAACTAGCGATGAGCAGTTCTTC. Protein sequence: CASSSRTSDEQFF.